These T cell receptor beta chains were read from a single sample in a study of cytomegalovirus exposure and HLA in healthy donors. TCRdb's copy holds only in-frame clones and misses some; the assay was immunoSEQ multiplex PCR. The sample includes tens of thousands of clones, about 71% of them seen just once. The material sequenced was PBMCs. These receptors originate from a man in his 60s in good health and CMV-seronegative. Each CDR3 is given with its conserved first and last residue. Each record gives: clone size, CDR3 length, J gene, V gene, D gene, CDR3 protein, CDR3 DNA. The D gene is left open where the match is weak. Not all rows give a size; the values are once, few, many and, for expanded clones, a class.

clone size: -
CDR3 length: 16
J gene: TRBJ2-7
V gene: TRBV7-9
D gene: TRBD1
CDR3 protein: CASSFPPQGVGDEQYF
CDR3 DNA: TGTGCCAGCAGCTTCCCCCCACAGGGGGTCGGGGACGAGCAGTACTTC

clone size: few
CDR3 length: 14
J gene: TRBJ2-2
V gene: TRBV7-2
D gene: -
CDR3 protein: CASSLGGGTGELFF
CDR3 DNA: TGTGCCAGCAGCTTAGGGGGCGGCACCGGGGAGCTGTTTTTT

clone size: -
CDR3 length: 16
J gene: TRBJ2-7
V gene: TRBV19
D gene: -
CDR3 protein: CASSTSALGLVREQYF
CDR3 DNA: TGTGCCAGTAGTACTAGCGCTCTGGGCCTAGTCCGCGAGCAGTACTTC

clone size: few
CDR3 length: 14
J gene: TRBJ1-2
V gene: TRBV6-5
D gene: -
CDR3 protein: CASSYGGGFYGYTF
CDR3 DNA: TGTGCCAGCAGTTATGGGGGGGGCTTTTATGGCTACACCTTC

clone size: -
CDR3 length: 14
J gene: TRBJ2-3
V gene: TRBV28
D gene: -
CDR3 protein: CASRPGGPTDTQYF
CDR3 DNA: TGTGCCAGCAGGCCCGGAGGGCCCACAGATACGCAGTATTTT

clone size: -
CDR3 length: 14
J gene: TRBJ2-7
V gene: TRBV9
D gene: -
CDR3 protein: CASSVAQAGYEQYF
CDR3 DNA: TGTGCCAGCAGCGTAGCGCAGGCAGGGTACGAGCAGTACTTC

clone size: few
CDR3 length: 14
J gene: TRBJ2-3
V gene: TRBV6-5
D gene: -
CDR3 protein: CASSRGAGADTQYF
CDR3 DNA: TGTGCCAGCAGCCGGGGGGCAGGGGCAGATACGCAGTATTTT

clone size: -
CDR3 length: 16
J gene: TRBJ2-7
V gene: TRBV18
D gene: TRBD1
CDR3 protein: CASSPAPSTGSYEQYF
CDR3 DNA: TGTGCCAGCTCACCCGCCCCATCGACAGGGTCCTACGAGCAGTACTTC

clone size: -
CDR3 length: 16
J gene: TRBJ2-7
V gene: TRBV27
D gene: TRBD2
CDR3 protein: CASSLWASGGPYEQYF
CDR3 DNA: TGTGCCAGCAGTTTATGGGCTAGCGGGGGACCCTACGAGCAGTACTTC

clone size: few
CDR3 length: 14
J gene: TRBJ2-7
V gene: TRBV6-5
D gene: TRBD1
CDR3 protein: CASSYSGQGYEQYF
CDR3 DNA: TGTGCCAGCAGTTACTCAGGACAGGGATACGAGCAGTACTTC

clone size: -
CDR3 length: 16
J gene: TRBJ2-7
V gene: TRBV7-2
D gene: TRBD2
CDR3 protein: CASSLAGSGYSYEQYF
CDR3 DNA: TGTGCCAGCAGCTTAGCAGGTAGCGGGTACTCCTACGAGCAGTACTTC

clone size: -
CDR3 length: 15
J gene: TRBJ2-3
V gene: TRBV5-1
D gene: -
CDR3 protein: CASSWRQPSTDTQYF
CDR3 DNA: TGCGCCAGCAGCTGGAGACAGCCAAGCACAGATACGCAGTATTTT

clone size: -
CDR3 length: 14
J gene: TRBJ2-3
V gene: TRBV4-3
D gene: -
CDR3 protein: CASSQAPQGDTQYF
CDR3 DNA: TGCGCCAGCAGCCAAGCCCCCCAGGGCGATACGCAGTATTTT

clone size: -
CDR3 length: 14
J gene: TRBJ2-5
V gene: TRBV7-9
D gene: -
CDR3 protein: CASSPHQGGETQYF
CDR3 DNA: TGTGCCAGCAGCCCCCATCAGGGAGGCGAGACCCAGTACTTC

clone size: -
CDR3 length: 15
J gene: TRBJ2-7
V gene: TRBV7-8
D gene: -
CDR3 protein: CASSGLGQGGFEQYF
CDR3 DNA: TGTGCCAGCAGCGGCCTTGGACAGGGAGGGTTCGAGCAGTACTTC

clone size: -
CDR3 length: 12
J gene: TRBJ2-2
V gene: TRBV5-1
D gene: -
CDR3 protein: CASWGGTGELFF
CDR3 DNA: TGCGCCAGCTGGGGCGGCACCGGGGAGCTGTTTTTT

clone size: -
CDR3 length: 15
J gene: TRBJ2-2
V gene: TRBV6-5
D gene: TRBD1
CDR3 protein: CASSTGQGATGELFF
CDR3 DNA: TGTGCCAGCAGTACGGGACAGGGGGCAACCGGGGAGCTGTTTTTT

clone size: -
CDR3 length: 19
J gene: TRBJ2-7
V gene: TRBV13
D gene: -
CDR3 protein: CASSPRALGVASHSYEQYF
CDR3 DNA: TGTGCCAGCAGCCCCCGGGCCCTCGGAGTAGCGTCCCATTCCTACGAGCAGTACTTC

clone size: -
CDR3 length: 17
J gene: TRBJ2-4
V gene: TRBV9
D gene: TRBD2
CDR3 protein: CASSVGPSGSVVNIQYF
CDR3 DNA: TGTGCCAGCAGCGTAGGGCCTAGCGGGAGTGTAGTCAACATTCAGTACTTC

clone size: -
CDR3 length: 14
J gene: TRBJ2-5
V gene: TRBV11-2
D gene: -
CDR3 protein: CASSLNDYPETQYF
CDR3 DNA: TGTGCCAGCAGCTTAAATGACTATCCAGAGACCCAGTACTTC

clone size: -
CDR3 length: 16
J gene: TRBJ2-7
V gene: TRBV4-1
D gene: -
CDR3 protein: CASSSLTWGDPYEQYF
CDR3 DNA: TGCGCCAGCAGCTCCCTCACGTGGGGGGACCCCTACGAGCAGTACTTC

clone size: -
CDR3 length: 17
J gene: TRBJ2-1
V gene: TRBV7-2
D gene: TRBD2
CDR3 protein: CASSLGLAGGTYNEQFF
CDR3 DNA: TGTGCCAGCAGCTTAGGACTAGCGGGGGGTACCTACAATGAGCAGTTCTTC

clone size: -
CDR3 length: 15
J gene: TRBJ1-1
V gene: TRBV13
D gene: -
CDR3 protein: CASSSERRVNTEAFF
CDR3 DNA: TGTGCCAGCAGCTCAGAGCGGAGGGTGAACACTGAAGCTTTCTTT

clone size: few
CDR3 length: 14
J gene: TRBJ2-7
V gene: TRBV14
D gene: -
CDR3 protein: CASSQDPGVNEQYF
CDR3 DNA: TGTGCCAGCAGCCAAGATCCCGGGGTGAACGAGCAGTACTTC

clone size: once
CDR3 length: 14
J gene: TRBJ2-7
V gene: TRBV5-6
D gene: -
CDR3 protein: CASSSDSSFYEQYF
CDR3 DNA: TGTGCCAGCAGCTCAGACTCTTCCTTCTACGAGCAGTACTTC

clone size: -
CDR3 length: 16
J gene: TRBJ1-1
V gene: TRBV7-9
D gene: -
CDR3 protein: CASNLWGDTGNTEAFF
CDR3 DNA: TGTGCCAGCAACTTGTGGGGAGACACGGGGAACACTGAAGCTTTCTTT

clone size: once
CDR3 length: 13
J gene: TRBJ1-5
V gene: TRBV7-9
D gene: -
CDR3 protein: CTSRQGEGEPQHF
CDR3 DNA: TGTACCAGCAGGCAGGGTGAAGGGGAGCCCCAGCATTTT

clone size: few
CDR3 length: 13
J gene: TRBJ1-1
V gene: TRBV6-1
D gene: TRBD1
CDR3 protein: CASSPRGLREAFF
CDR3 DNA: TGTGCCAGCAGTCCCAGGGGGCTACGCGAAGCTTTCTTT

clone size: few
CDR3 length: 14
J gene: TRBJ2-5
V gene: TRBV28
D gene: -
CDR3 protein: CASSGGQQQETQYF
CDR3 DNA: TGTGCCAGCAGCGGGGGACAGCAACAAGAGACCCAGTACTTC

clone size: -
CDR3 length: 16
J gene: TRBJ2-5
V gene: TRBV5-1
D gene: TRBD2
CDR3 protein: CASSGPGLAAQETQYF
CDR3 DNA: TGCGCCAGCAGCGGCCCGGGACTAGCGGCGCAAGAGACCCAGTACTTC

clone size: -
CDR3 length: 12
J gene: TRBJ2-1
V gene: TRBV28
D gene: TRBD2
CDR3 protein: CASSPGGGLRFF
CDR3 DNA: TGTGCCAGCAGTCCGGGAGGGGGGCTACGGTTCTTC

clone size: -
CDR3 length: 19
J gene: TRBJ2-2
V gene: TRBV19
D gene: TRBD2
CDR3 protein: CASSDTGASGGLYTGELFF
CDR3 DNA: TGTGCCAGTAGTGACACAGGGGCTAGCGGGGGGTTATACACCGGGGAGCTGTTTTTT

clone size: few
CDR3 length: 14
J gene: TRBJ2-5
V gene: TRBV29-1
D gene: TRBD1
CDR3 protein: CSAIGQGEGGTQYF
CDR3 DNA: TGCAGCGCCATCGGACAGGGGGAGGGAGGGACCCAGTACTTC

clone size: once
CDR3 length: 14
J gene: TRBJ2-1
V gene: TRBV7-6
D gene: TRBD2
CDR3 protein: CASSSTSGSYEQFF
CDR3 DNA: TGTGCCAGCAGTTCGACTAGCGGGAGTTATGAGCAGTTCTTC

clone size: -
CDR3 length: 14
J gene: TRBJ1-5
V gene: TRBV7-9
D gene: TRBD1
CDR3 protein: CASSQSTGDQPQHF
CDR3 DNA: TGTGCCAGCAGCCAGAGTACAGGGGACCAGCCCCAGCATTTT